A selection of T cell receptor beta chains follows, all from one sample in a study of T cells after yellow fever vaccination. TCRdb reanalysed the 5' RACE reads using MiXCR and keeps one entry per CDR3 protein. The sample lists roughly 250,000 distinct CDR3 sequences, around 13% occurring once. Material: CD4+ T cells sorted from PBMCs, obtained 45 days after the yellow fever booster vaccination. These receptors all come from a man under 40 who received the YFV17D yellow fever vaccine. Both conserved end residues are part of each CDR3. A D gene is named only where the DNA matches it firmly. Expanded clones get a size class; other rows say once, few or many, or leave the size out.

TRBJ2-1 | NA | TRBV5-1 | NA | CASSGDSISYNEQFF | TGCGCCAGCAGCGGGGACTCTATCTCCTACAATGAGCAGTTCTTC
TRBJ2-3 | NA | TRBV7-2 | NA | CASSPGATDTQYF | TGTGCCAGCAGCCCAGGGGCAACAGATACGCAGTATTTT
TRBJ1-4 | NA | TRBV7-9 | few | CASSSAGTQNEKLFF | TGTGCCAGCAGCTCCGCCGGGACACAGAATGAAAAACTGTTTTTT
TRBJ1-6 | NA | TRBV20-1 | NA | CSAPRSSYNSPLHF | TGCAGTGCCCCGAGGAGCTCCTATAATTCACCCCTCCACTTT
TRBJ1-1 | TRBD1 | TRBV5-5 | NA | CASSLAEGAFNTEAFF | TGTGCCAGCAGCTTGGCCGAGGGGGCGTTCAACACTGAAGCTTTCTTT
TRBJ2-1 | TRBD2 | TRBV12-3/TRBV12-4 | few | CASSSGTTLTQVQFF | TGTGCCAGCAGTTCGGGGACTACCCTCACACAGGTGCAGTTCTTC
TRBJ2-7 | NA | TRBV6-1 | few | CASSPLEFSVSSYEQYF | TGTGCCAGCAGTCCCCTGGAGTTTAGCGTTAGCTCCTACGAGCAGTACTTC
TRBJ2-3 | TRBD2 | TRBV20-1 | few | CSAFRLAGTDTQYF | TGCAGTGCTTTCCGACTAGCGGGTACAGATACGCAGTATTTT
TRBJ1-1 | NA | TRBV10-2 | NA | CASRKGEMNTEAFF | TGCGCCAGCCGCAAGGGTGAGATGAACACTGAAGCTTTCTTT
TRBJ2-1 | TRBD2 | TRBV3-1 | NA | CASGRDYAQSPEQFF | TGTGCCAGCGGCCGGGACTACGCACAAAGCCCTGAGCAGTTCTTC
TRBJ2-1 | TRBD1 | TRBV7-2 | few | CASSPGQGRTNEQFF | TGTGCCAGCAGCCCGGGACAGGGGAGGACGAATGAGCAGTTCTTC
TRBJ1-2 | TRBD1 | TRBV15 | NA | CATSRGDRGHYGYTF | TGTGCCACCAGCAGAGGGGACAGGGGGCACTATGGCTACACCTTC
TRBJ1-5 | NA | TRBV7-2 | NA | CASSFTGYSNQPQHF | TGTGCCAGCAGCTTTACAGGATATAGCAATCAGCCCCAGCATTTT
TRBJ2-1 | NA | TRBV11-2 | few | CASSLDPQGSSYNEQFF | TGTGCCAGCAGCTTAGACCCCCAGGGCAGCTCCTACAATGAGCAGTTCTTC
TRBJ2-2 | TRBD1 | TRBV20-1 | NA | CSARSGGAGSPTGELFF | TGCAGTGCTAGATCAGGGGGCGCAGGCTCTCCCACCGGGGAGCTGTTTTTT
TRBJ2-3 | TRBD2 | TRBV20-1 | NA | CSASGAGAGDTQYF | TGCAGTGCTAGCGGAGCGGGAGCCGGAGATACGCAGTATTTT
TRBJ2-4 | NA | TRBV20-1 | few | CSARDPALAKNIQYF | TGCAGTGCTAGAGATCCAGCGCTCGCCAAAAACATTCAGTACTTC
TRBJ2-7 | NA | TRBV6-2/TRBV6-3 | NA | CASSYPHLPEQYF | TGTGCCAGCAGTTACCCACACCTCCCCGAGCAGTACTTC
TRBJ2-7 | TRBD2 | TRBV7-2 | NA | CASSLAGLAGEEQYF | TGTGCCAGCAGCTTAGCAGGGCTAGCGGGAGAAGAGCAGTACTTC
TRBJ2-4 | NA | TRBV18 | NA | CASSPTVSTQALRGAKNIQYF | TGTGCCAGCTCACCAACGGTCTCTACACAGGCACTAAGGGGTGCCAAAAACATTCAGTACTTC
TRBJ1-5 | TRBD1 | TRBV6-6 | NA | CASRTGGDQPQHF | TGTGCCAGCAGGACAGGGGGCGATCAGCCCCAGCATTTT
TRBJ2-4 | NA | TRBV3-1 | NA | CASSPWRTGLAKNIQYF | TGTGCCAGCAGCCCTTGGCGGACGGGATTAGCCAAAAACATTCAGTACTTC
TRBJ2-7 | NA | TRBV20-1 | few | CSAHRGTGSYEQYF | TGCAGTGCGCATAGGGGGACTGGATCCTACGAGCAGTACTTC
TRBJ2-4 | NA | TRBV7-9 | NA | CASSSAGAGNIQYF | TGTGCCAGCAGCTCCGCAGGGGCTGGAAACATTCAGTACTTC
TRBJ2-2 | NA | TRBV5-1 | NA | CASSLESGVNTGELFF | TGCGCCAGCAGCTTGGAATCGGGAGTGAACACCGGGGAGCTGTTTTTT
TRBJ2-7 | NA | TRBV6-2/TRBV6-3 | NA | CASSLRKGPAYEQYF | TGTGCCAGCAGTCTGAGGAAAGGGCCAGCCTACGAGCAGTACTTC
TRBJ2-6 | NA | TRBV6-5 | NA | CASSYSRGQPLSGANVLTF | TGTGCCAGCAGTTACTCGAGAGGGCAGCCCCTCTCTGGGGCCAACGTCCTGACTTTC
TRBJ1-2 | NA | TRBV20-1 | NA | CSASERGGGYTF | TGCAGTGCTAGTGAAAGGGGAGGTGGCTACACCTTC
TRBJ2-1 | TRBD2 | TRBV24-1 | few | CATSASGRYNEQFF | TGTGCCACCAGTGCGAGCGGGAGGTACAATGAGCAGTTCTTC
TRBJ2-3 | NA | TRBV9 | few | CASSVVSTDTQYF | TGTGCCAGCAGCGTAGTAAGCACAGATACGCAGTATTTT
TRBJ1-5 | NA | TRBV2 | many | CASSERNQPQHF | TGTGCCAGCAGTGAAAGAAATCAGCCCCAGCATTTT
TRBJ2-3 | NA | TRBV29-1 | many | CSVESGRGQDTQYF | TGCAGCGTTGAGTCGGGGAGGGGGCAAGATACGCAGTATTTT
TRBJ2-3 | NA | TRBV10-1 | few | CASRDCYF | TGCGCCAGCAGGGACTGTTATTTT
TRBJ2-3 | NA | TRBV4-3 | NA | CASSQDWTDFTDTQYF | TGCGCCAGCAGCCAAGATTGGACGGACTTCACAGATACGCAGTATTTT
TRBJ2-7 | NA | TRBV6-1 | few | CASSTFGRTATYEQYF | TGTGCCAGCAGTACCTTCGGGAGAACCGCAACCTACGAGCAGTACTTC
TRBJ2-2 | NA | TRBV6-6 | few | CASWDGELFF | TGTGCCAGCTGGGACGGGGAGCTGTTTTTT
TRBJ1-4 | NA | TRBV18 | NA | CASSPVGAFNEKLFF | TGTGCCAGCTCACCGGTTGGGGCATTTAATGAAAAACTGTTTTTT
TRBJ2-2 | TRBD1 | TRBV7-2 | NA | CASSSGQGGEDTGELFF | TGTGCCAGCAGCTCGGGACAGGGGGGGGAGGACACCGGGGAGCTGTTTTTT
TRBJ2-1 | TRBD2 | TRBV6-1 | NA | CASRSGTSSLYNEQFF | TGTGCCAGCAGATCCGGGACTAGCTCCCTATACAATGAGCAGTTCTTC
TRBJ1-3 | NA | TRBV5-1 | NA | CASSPGQLSGNTIYF | TGCGCCAGCAGCCCCGGACAGCTCTCTGGAAACACCATATATTTT
TRBJ2-3 | NA | TRBV4-2 | few | CASSQEELDTQYF | TGTGCCAGCAGCCAAGAAGAGTTAGATACGCAGTATTTT
TRBJ1-1 | NA | TRBV10-3 | few | CAITDNVRGTEAFF | TGTGCCATCACAGACAATGTTAGGGGGACTGAAGCTTTCTTT
TRBJ2-5 | NA | TRBV7-2 | NA | CASSLTRGTQYF | TGTGCCAGCAGCCTTACGCGGGGGACCCAGTACTTC
TRBJ2-2 | NA | TRBV5-1 | NA | CASSSRENTGEMFF | TGCGCCAGCAGCTCCCGGGAAAACACCGGGGAGATGTTTTTT
TRBJ2-1 | TRBD2 | TRBV4-3 | many | CASSSAGGSYNEQFF | TGCGCCAGCAGCTCAGCGGGAGGGAGCTACAATGAGCAGTTCTTC
TRBJ2-2 | NA | TRBV12-3/TRBV12-4 | few | CASSFGTNTGELFF | TGTGCCAGCAGTTTTGGTACGAACACCGGGGAGCTGTTTTTT
TRBJ2-5 | NA | TRBV12-3/TRBV12-4 | NA | CASRAQLSGLETQYF | TGTGCCAGCAGGGCGCAGCTGAGTGGGTTGGAGACCCAGTACTTC
TRBJ2-7 | TRBD2 | TRBV7-2 | NA | CASSLVAGLPFEQYF | TGTGCCAGCAGCTTAGTAGCGGGGCTTCCCTTTGAGCAGTACTTC
TRBJ2-1 | NA | TRBV6-5 | many | CASSYSERLYNEQFF | TGTGCCAGCAGTTACTCCGAGCGACTCTACAATGAGCAGTTCTTC
TRBJ2-3 | TRBD1 | TRBV29-1 | many | CSVAPGQGATDTQYF | TGCAGCGTCGCCCCAGGACAGGGGGCGACGGATACGCAGTATTTT
TRBJ2-1 | NA | TRBV5-1 | few | CASRADHYNEQFF | TGCGCCAGCAGGGCGGACCACTACAATGAGCAGTTCTTC
TRBJ2-1 | NA | TRBV9 | NA | CASSTSTGAYNEQFF | TGTGCCAGCAGTACTTCCACCGGGGCCTACAATGAGCAGTTCTTC